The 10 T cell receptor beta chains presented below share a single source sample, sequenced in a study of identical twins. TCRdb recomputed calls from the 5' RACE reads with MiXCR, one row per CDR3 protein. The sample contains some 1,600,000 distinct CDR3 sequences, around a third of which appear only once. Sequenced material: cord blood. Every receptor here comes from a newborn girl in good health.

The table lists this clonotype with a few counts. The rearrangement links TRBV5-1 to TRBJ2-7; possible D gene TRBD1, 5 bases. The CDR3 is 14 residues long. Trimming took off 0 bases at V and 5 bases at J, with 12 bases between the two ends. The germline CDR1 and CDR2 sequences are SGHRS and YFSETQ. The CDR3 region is CASSLVLTGNEQYF. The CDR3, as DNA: TGCGCCAGCAGCTTGGTTCTTACAGGCAACGAGCAGTACTTC.

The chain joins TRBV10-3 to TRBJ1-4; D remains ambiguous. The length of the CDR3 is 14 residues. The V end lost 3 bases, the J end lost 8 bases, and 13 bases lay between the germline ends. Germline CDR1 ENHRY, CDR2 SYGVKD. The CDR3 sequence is CAISDRGSGEKLFF. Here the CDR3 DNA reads TGTGCCATCAGTGACAGAGGGTCAGGCGAAAAACTGTTTTTT.

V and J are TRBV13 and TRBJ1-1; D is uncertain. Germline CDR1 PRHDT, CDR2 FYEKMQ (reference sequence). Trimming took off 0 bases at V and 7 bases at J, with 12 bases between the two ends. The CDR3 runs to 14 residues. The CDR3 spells CASSLGAGEGEAFF. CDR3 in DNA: TGTGCCAGCAGCTTAGGGGCTGGGGAAGGTGAAGCTTTCTTT. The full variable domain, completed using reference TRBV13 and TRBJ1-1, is AAGVIQSPRHLIKEKRETATLKCYPIPRHDTVYWYQQGPGQDPQFLISFYEKMQSDKGSIPDRFSAQQFSDYHSELNMSSLELGDSALYFCASSLGAGEGEAFFGQGTRLTVV.

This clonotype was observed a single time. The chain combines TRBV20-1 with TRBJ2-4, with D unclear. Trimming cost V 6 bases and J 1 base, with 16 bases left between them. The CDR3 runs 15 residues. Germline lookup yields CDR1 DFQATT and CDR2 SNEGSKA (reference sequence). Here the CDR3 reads CSAPDPFGAKNIQYF. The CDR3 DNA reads TGCAGTGCCCCGGACCCATTCGGGGCCAAAAACATTCAGTACTTC.

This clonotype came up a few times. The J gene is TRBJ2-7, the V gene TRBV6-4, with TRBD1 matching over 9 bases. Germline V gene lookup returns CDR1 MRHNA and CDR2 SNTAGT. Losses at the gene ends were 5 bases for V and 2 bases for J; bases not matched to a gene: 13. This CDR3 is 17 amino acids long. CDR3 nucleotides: TGTGCCAGCAGTATCTACATCCCGGGACAGGGAGCCTACGAGCAGTACTTC. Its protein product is CASSIYIPGQGAYEQYF.

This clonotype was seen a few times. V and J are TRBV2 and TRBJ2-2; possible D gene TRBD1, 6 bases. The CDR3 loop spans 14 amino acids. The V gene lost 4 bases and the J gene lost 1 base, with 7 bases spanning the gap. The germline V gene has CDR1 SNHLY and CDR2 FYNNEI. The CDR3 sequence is CASSAQGNTGELFF. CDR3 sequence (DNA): TGTGCCAGCAGTGCACAGGGGAACACCGGGGAGCTGTTTTTT.

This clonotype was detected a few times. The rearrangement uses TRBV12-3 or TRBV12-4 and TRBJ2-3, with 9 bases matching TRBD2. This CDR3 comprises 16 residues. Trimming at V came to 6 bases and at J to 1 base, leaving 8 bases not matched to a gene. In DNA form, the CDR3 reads TGTGCCAGCAGGAATAGCGGGAGAGGAGGCACAGATACGCAGTATTTT. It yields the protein CASRNSGRGGTDTQYF.

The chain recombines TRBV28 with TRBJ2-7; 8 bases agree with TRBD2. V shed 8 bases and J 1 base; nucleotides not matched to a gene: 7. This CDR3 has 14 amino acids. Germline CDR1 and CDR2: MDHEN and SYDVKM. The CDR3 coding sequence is TGTGCCAGCGTCGGGACTAGGGGATCCTACGAGCAGTACTTC. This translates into CASVGTRGSYEQYF. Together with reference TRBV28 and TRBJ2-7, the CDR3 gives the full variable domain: DVKVTQSSRYLVKRTGEKVFLECVQDMDHENMFWYRQDPGLGLRLIYFSYDVKMKEKGDIPEGYSVSREKKERFSLILESASTNQTSMYLCASVGTRGSYEQYFGPGTRLTVT.

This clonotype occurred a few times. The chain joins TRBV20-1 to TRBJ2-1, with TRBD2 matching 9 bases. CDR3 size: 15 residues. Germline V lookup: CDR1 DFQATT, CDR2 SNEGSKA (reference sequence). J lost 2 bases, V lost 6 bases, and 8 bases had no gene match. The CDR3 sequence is CSAQPLAGAYNEQFF. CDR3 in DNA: TGCAGTGCCCAGCCCTTAGCGGGGGCCTACAATGAGCAGTTCTTC.

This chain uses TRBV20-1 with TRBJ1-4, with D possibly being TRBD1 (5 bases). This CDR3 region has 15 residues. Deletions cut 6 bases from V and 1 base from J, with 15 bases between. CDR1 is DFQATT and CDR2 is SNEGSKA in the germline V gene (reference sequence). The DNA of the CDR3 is TGCAGTGCCTCGTGGAGGGGCCGAACTAATGAAAAACTGTTTTTT. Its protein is CSASWRGRTNEKLFF.